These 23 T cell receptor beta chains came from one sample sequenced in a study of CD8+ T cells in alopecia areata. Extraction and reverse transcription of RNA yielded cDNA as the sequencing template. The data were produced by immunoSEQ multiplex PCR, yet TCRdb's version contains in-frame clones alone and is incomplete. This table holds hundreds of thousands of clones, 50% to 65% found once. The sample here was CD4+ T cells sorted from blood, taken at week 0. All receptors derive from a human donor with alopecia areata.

CDR3 in DNA: TGCAGCGTTGCACGGAGACAGAACTACGAGCAGTACTTC. This gives the protein CSVARRQNYEQYF. V and J are TRBV29-1 and TRBJ2-7, with D possibly being TRBD1 (5 bases). The CDR3 has 13 residues. Trimming took off 4 bases at V and 3 bases at J, with 13 bases between the two ends. From germline, CDR1 is SQVTM and CDR2 ANQGSEA.

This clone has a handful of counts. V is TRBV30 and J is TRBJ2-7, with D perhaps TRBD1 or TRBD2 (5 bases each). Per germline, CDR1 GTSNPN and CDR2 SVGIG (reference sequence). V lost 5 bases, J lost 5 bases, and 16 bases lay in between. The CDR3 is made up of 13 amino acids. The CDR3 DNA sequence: TGTGCCTGGCTAAAACTCAGGGACGACGAGCAGTACTTC. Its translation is CAWLKLRDDEQYF.

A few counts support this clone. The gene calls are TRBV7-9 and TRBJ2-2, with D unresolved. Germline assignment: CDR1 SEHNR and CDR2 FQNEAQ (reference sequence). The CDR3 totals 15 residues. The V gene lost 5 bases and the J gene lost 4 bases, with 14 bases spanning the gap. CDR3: CASSPGLWGTGELFF. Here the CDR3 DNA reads TGTGCCAGCAGCCCGGGCCTTTGGGGCACCGGGGAGCTGTTTTTT.

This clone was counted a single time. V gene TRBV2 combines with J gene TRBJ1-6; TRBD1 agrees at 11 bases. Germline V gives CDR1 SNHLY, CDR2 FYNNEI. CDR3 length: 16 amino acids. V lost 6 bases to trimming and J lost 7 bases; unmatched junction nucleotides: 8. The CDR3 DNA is TGTGCCAGCAGGGAGGACAGGGGGCTCTTGAATTCACCCCTCCACTTT. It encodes CASREDRGLLNSPLHF.

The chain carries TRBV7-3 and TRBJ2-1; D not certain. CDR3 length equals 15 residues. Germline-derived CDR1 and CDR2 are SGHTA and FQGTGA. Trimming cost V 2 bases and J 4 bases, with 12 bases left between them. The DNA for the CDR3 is TGTGCCAGCAGCTTAGTCTCCAGCTCGTACAATGAGCAGTTCTTC. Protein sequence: CASSLVSSSYNEQFF.

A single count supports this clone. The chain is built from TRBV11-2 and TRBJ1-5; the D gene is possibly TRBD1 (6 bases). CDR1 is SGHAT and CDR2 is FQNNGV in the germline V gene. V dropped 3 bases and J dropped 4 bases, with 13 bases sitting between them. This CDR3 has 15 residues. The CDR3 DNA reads TGTGCCAGCAGCTTTTCACATCAGGGGAATCAGCCCCAGCATTTT. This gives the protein CASSFSHQGNQPQHF. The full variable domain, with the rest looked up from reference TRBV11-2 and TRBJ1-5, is EAGVAQSPRYKIIEKRQSVAFWCNPISGHATLYWYQQILGQGPKLLIQFQNNGVVDDSQLPKDRFSAERLKGVDSTLKIQPAKLEDSAVYLCASSFSHQGNQPQHFGDGTRLSIL.

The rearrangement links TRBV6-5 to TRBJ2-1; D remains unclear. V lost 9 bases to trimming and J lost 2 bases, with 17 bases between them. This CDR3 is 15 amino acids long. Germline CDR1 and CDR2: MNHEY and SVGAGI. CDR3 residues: CASTRSIGPYNEQFF. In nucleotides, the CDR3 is TGTGCCAGTACTCGTTCTATCGGTCCCTACAATGAGCAGTTCTTC.

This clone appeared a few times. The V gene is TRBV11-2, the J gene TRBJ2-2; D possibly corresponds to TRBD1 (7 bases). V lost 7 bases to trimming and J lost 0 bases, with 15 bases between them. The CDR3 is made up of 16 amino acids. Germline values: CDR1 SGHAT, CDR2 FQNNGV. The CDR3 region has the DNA TGTGCCAGCATTGCGGCGGGACAGACGAACACCGGGGAGCTGTTTTTT. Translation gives CASIAAGQTNTGELFF.

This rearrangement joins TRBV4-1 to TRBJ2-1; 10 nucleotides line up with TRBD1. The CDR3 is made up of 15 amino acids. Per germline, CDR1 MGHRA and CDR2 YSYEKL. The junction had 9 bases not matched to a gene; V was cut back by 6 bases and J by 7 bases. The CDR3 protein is CASSRLKDRGNEQFF. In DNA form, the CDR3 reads TGCGCCAGCAGTCGCCTCAAGGACAGGGGGAATGAGCAGTTCTTC.

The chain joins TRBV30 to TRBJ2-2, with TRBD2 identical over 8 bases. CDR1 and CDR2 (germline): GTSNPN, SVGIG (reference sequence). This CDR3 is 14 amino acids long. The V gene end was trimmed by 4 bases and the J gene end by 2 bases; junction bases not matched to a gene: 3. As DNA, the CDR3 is TGTGCCTGGAAGACTAGCGCTAACACCGGGGAGCTGTTTTTT. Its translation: CAWKTSANTGELFF.

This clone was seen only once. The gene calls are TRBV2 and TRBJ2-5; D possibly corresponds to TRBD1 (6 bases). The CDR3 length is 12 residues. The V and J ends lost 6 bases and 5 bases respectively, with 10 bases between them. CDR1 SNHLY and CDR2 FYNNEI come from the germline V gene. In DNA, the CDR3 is TGTGCCAGCAGAGGGCAGGGGGAGACCCAGTACTTC. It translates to CASRGQGETQYF.

CDR3 sequence reads: CATPRGMVDNEQFF. Written as DNA, the CDR3 is TGTGCCACCCCTAGGGGGATGGTAGACAATGAGCAGTTCTTC. The chain combines TRBV27 with TRBJ2-1; D possibly corresponds to TRBD1 (6 bases). Trimming removed 10 bases at V and 5 bases at J, with 18 bases between. The CDR3 is 14 amino acids. Germline V lookup: CDR1 MNHEY, CDR2 SMNVEV (reference sequence).

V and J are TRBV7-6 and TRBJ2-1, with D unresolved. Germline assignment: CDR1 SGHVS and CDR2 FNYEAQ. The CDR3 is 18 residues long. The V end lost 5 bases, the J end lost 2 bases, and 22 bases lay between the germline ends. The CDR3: CASSRKTPSYTTYNEQFF. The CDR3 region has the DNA TGTGCCAGCAGCCGAAAAACTCCGTCCTATACAACCTACAATGAGCAGTTCTTC.

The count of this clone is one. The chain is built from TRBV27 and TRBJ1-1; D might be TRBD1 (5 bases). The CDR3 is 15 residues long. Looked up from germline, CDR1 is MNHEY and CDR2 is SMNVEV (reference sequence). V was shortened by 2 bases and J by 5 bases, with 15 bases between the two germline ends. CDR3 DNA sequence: TGTGCCAGCAGTTTAATCCCGACAGCTGTGACTGAAGCTTTCTTT. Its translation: CASSLIPTAVTEAFF.

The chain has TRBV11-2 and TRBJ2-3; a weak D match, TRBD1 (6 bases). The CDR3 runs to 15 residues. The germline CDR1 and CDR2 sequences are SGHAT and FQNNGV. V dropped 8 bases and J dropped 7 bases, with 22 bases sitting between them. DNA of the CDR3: TGTGCCAGCGGCCACCGGGACACAGGAATTTATACGCAGTATTTT. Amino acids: CASGHRDTGIYTQYF.

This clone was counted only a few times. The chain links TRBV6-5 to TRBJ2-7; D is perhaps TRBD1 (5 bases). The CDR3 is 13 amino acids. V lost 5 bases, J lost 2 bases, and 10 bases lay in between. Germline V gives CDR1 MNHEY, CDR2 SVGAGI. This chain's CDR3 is CASSQDNAYEQYF. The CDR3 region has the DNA TGTGCCAGCAGTCAGGACAATGCCTACGAGCAGTACTTC.

In nucleotides, the CDR3 is TGCGCCAGCAGCCCTCAGACCGACTCTGAAGCTTTCTTT. Amino acid sequence: CASSPQTDSEAFF. This chain joins TRBV5-1 and TRBJ1-1; no clear D. The germline V and J ends were trimmed by 4 bases and 6 bases, with 13 bases remaining between them. This CDR3 has 13 amino acids. The germline V gene has CDR1 SGHRS and CDR2 YFSETQ.

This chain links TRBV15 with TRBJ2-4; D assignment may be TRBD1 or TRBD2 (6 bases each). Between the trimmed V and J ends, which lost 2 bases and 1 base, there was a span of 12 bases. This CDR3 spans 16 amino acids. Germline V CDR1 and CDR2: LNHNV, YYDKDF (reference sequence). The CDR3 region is CATSRSGGLAKNIQYF. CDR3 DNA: TGTGCCACCAGCAGATCCGGGGGCTTGGCCAAAAACATTCAGTACTTC.

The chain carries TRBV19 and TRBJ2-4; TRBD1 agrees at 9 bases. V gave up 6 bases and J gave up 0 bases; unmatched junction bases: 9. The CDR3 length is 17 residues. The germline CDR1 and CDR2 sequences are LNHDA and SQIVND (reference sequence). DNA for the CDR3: TGTGCCAGTAGCCGGGACAGGGATTTACTAGCCAAAAACATTCAGTACTTC. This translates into CASSRDRDLLAKNIQYF. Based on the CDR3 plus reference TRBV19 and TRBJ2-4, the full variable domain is DGGITQSPKYLFRKEGQNVTLSCEQNLNHDAMYWYRQDPGQGLRLIYYSQIVNDFQKGDIAEGYSVSREKKESFPLTVTSAQKNPTAFYLCASSRDRDLLAKNIQYFGAGTRLSVL.

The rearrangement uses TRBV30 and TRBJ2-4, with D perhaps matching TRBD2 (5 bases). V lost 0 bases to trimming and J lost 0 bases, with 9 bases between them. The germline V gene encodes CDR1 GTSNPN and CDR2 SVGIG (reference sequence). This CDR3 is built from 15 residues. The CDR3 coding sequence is TGTGCCTGGAGTGTCCCCGGACTAGCCAAAAACATTCAGTACTTC. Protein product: CAWSVPGLAKNIQYF.

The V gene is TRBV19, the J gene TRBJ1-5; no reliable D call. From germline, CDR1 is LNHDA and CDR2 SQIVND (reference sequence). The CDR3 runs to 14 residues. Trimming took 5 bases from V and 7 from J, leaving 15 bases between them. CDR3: CASSLGRDGQPQHF. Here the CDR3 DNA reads TGTGCCAGTAGTCTCGGGCGGGATGGACAGCCCCAGCATTTT.

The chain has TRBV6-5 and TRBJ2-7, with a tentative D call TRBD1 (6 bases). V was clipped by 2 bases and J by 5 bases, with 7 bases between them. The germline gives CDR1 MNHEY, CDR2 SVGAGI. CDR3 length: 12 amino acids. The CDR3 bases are TGTGCCAGCAGTTACAACAGGGACGAGCAGTACTTC. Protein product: CASSYNRDEQYF.

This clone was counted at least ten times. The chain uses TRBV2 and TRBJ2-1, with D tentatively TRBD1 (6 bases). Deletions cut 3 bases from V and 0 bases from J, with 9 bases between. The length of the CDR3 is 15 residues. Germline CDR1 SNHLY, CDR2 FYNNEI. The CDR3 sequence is CASSDEGGSYNEQFF. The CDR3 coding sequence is TGTGCCAGCAGTGACGAAGGGGGCTCCTACAATGAGCAGTTCTTC.